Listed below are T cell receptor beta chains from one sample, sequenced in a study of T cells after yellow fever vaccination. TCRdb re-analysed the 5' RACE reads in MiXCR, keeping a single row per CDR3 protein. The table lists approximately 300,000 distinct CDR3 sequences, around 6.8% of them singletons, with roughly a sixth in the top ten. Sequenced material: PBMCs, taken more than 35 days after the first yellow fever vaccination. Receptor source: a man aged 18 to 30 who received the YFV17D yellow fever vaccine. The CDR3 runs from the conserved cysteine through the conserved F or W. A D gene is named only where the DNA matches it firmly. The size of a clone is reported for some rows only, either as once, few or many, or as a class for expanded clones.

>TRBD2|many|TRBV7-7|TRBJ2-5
TGTGCTAGCGGGGGGCAAGAGACCCAGTACTTC
CASGGQETQYF
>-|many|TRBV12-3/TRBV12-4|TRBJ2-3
TGTGCCAGCAGTTTAGAAACAGCGTGGGATACGCAGTATTTT
CASSLETAWDTQYF
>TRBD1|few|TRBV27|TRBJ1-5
TGTGCCAGCAGGGGCAGACAGGGCCGCAATCAGCCCCAGCATTTT
CASRGRQGRNQPQHF
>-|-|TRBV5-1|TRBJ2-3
TGCGCCAGCAGCTTTCAGGACCCCCGCACAGATACGCAGTATTTT
CASSFQDPRTDTQYF
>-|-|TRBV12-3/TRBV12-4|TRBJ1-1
TGTGCCAGCAGTTCTCAAAGACGCGGCATCAAAAGGGGGGTTGACACTGAAGCTTTCTTT
CASSSQRRGIKRGVDTEAFF
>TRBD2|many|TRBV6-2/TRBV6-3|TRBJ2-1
TGTGCCAGCGCGAAGTCCGGGGGGTCTGAGCAGTTCTTC
CASAKSGGSEQFF
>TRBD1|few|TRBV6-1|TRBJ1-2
TGTGCCAGCAGTCGGACAGGTTTATATGGCTACACCTTC
CASSRTGLYGYTF
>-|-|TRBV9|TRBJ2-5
TGTGCCAGCAGTACCGGGTCGGGACGGGAGACCCAGTACTTC
CASSTGSGRETQYF
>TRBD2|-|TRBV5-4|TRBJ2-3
TGTGCCAGCAGCTCCTTAATGGGGGGGGAAGAAAAAGATACGCAGTATTTT
CASSSLMGGEEKDTQYF
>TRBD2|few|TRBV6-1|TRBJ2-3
TGTGCCAGCAGCCGTCCTAGCGGGGGCACAGATACGCAGTATTTT
CASSRPSGGTDTQYF
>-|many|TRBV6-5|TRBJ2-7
TGTGCCAGCAGTCAGGGGAGTAAGCAGTACTTC
CASSQGSKQYF
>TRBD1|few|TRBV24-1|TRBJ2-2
TGTGCCACCTCCGGGACAGGGGCCTCCGGGGAGCTGTTTTTT
CATSGTGASGELFF
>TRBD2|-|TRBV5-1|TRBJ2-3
TGCGCCAGCAGCTTGGAACTAGCGGGGGCCCCGCCTACGCAGTATTTT
CASSLELAGAPPTQYF
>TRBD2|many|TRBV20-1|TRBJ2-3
TGCAGTGCCGTAGCGGGGCTACTTTGGGACACAGATACGCAGTATTTT
CSAVAGLLWDTDTQYF